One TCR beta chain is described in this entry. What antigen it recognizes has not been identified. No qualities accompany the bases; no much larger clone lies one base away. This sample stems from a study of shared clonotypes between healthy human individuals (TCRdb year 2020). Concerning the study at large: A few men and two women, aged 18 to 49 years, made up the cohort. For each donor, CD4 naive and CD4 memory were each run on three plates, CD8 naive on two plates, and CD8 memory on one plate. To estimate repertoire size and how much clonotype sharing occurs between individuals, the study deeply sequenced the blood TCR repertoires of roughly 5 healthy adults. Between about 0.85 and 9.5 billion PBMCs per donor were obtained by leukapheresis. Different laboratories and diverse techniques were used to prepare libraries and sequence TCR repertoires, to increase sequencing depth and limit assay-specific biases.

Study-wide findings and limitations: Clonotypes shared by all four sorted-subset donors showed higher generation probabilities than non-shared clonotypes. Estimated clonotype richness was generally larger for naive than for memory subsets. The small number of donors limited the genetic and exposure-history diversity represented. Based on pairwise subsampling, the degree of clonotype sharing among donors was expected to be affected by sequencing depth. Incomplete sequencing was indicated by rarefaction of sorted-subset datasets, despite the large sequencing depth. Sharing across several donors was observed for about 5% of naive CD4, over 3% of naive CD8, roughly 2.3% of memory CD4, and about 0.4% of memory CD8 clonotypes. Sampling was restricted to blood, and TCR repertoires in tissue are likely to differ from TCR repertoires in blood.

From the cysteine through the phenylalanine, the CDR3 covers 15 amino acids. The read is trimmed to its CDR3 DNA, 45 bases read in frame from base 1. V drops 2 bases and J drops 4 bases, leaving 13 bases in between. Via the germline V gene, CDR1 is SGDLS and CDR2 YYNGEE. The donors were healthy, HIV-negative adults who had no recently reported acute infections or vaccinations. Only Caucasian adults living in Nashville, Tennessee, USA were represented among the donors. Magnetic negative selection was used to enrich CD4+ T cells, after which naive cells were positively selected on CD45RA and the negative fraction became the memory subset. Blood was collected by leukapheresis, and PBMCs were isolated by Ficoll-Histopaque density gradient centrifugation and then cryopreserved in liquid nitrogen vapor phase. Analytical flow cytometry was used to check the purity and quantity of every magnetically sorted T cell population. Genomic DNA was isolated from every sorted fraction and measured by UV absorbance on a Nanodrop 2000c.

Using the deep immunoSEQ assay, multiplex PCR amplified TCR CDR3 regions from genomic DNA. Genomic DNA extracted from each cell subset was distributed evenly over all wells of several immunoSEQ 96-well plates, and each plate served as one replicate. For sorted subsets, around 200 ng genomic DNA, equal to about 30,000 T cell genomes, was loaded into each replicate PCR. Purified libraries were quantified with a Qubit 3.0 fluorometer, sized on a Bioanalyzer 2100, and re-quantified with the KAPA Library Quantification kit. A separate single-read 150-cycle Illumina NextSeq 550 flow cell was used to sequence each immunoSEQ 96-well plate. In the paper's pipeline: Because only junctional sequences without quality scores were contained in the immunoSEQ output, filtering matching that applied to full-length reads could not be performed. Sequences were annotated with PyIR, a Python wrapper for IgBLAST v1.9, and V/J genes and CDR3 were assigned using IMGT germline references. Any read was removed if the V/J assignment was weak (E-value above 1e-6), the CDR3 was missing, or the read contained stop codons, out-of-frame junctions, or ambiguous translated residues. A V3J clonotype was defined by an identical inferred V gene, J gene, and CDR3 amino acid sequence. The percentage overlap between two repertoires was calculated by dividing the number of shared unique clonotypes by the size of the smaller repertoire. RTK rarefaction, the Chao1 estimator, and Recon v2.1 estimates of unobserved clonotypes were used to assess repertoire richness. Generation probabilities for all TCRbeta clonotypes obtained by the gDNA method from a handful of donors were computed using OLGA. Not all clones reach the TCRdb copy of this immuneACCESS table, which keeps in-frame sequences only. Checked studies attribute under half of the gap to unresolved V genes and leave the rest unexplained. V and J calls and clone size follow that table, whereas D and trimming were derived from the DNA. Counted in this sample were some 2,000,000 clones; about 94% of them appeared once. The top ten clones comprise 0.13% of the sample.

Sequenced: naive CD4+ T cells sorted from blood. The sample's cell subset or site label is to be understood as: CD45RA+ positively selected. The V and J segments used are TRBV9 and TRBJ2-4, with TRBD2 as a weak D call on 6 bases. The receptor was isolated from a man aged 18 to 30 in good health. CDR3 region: CASSVAGTYKNIQYF. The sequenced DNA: TGTGCCAGCAGCGTTGCCGGGACTTATAAAAACATTCAGTACTTC.